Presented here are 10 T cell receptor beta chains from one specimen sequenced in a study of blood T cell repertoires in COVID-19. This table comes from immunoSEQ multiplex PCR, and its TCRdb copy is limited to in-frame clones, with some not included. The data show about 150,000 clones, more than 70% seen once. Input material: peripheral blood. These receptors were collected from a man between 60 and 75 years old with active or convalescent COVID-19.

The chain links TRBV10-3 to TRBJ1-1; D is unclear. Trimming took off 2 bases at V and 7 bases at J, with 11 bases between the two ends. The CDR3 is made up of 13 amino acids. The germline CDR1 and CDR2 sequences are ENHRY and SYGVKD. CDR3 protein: CAISEGRRGEAFF. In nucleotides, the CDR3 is TGTGCCATCAGTGAGGGGAGGAGAGGTGAAGCTTTCTTT.

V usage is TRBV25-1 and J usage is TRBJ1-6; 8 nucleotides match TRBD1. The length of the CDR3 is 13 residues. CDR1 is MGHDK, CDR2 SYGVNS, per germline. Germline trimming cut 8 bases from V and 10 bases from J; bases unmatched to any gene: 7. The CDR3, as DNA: TGTGCCAGCCAGGGACAGGAAGACTCACCCCTCCACTTT. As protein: CASQGQEDSPLHF. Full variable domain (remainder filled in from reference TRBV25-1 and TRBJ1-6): EADIYQTPRYLVIGTGKKITLECSQTMGHDKMYWYQQDPGMELHLIHYSYGVNSTEKGDLSSESTVSRIRTEHFPLTLESARPSHTSQYLCASQGQEDSPLHFGNGTRLTVT.

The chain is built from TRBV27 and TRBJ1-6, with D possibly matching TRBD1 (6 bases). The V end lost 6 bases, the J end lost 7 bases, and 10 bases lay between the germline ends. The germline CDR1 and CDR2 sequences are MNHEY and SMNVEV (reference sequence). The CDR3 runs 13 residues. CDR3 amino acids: CASSGTRNSPLHF. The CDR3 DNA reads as TGTGCCAGCAGCGGGACAAGGAATTCACCCCTCCACTTT.

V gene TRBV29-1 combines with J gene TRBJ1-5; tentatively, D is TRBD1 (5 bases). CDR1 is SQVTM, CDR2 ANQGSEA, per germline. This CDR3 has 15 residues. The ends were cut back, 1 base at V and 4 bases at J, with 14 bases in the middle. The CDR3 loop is CSVEVAGGGNQPQHF. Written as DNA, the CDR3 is TGCAGCGTTGAAGTCGCCGGGGGGGGGAATCAGCCCCAGCATTTT.

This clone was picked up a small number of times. CDR3 sequence (DNA): TGTGCCAGCAGCATCTCTAGCAGACCCACAGATACGCAGTATTTT. This sequence encodes CASSISSRPTDTQYF. The chain has TRBV9 and TRBJ2-3, with D possibly TRBD2 on 5 matching bases. CDR3 length equals 15 residues. V lost 4 bases to trimming and J lost 2 bases, with 14 bases between them. Germline V gives CDR1 SGDLS, CDR2 YYNGEE. Filled out from reference TRBV9 and TRBJ2-3, the complete variable domain reads DSGVTQTPKHLITATGQRVTLRCSPRSGDLSVYWYQQSLDQGLQFLIQYYNGEERAKGNILERFSAQQFPDLHSELNLSSLELGDSALYFCASSISSRPTDTQYFGPGTRLTVL.

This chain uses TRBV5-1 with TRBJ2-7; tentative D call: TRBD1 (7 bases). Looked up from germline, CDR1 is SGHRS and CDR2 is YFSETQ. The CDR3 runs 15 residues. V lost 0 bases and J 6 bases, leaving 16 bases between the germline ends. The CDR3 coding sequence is TGCGCCAGCAGCTTGGCCGGTCGCCAGGGGGGCGAGCAGTACTTC. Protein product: CASSLAGRQGGEQYF.

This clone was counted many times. The CDR3 region has the DNA TGTGCCAGCAGTATCTCGACAGGGTCCAATCAGCCCCAGCATTTT. Its translation is CASSISTGSNQPQHF. The chain uses TRBV27 and TRBJ1-5; 7 bases align to TRBD1. Germline loops: CDR1 MNHEY, CDR2 SMNVEV (reference sequence). The J segment lost 3 bases and the V segment lost 5 bases, leaving 7 bases of the junction unmatched. There are 15 residues in the CDR3.

The CDR3 loop is CASTSGERYEQYF. As DNA, the CDR3 is TGTGCCAGCACCTCGGGAGAGCGCTACGAGCAGTACTTC. The chain links TRBV28 to TRBJ2-7; the D gene is possibly TRBD2 (6 bases). V was pared by 7 bases and J by 3 bases, with 13 bases between. Per the germline V gene, CDR1 is MDHEN and CDR2 is SYDVKM. The CDR3 contains 13 residues. The full variable domain, its missing parts supplied by reference TRBV28 and TRBJ2-7, is DVKVTQSSRYLVKRTGEKVFLECVQDMDHENMFWYRQDPGLGLRLIYFSYDVKMKEKGDIPEGYSVSREKKERFSLILESASTNQTSMYLCASTSGERYEQYFGPGTRLTVT.

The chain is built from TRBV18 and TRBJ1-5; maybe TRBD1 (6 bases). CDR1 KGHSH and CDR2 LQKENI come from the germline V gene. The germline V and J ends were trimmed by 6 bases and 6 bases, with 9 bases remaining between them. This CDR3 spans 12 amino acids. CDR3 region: CASSHRAQPQHF. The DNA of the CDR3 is TGTGCCAGCTCTCACAGGGCTCAGCCCCAGCATTTT. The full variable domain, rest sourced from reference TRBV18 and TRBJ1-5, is NAGVMQNPRHLVRRRGQEARLRCSPMKGHSHVYWYRQLPEEGLKFMVYLQKENIIDESGMPKERFSAEFPKEGPSILRIQQVVRGDSAAYFCASSHRAQPQHFGDGTRLSIL.

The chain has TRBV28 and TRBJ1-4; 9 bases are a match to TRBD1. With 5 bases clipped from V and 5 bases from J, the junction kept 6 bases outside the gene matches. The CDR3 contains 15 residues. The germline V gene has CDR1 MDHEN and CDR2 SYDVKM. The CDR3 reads CASSTLGQGNEKLFF. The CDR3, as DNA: TGTGCCAGCAGTACACTCGGACAGGGGAATGAAAAACTGTTTTTT.